This T cell receptor beta chain was obtained from a study of immune evolution from preneoplasia to lung adenocarcinoma. The CDR3 is 15 residues long. V trimming: 6 bases; J trimming: 3 bases; junction bases outside the gene matches: 6. Germline V lookup: CDR1 MNHEY, CDR2 SVGAGI. The data were produced by immunoSEQ multiplex PCR, yet TCRdb's version contains in-frame clones alone and is incomplete. The sample has 4,400 or so clones; about 83% are singletons. J is TRBJ1-3 and V is TRBV6-5; 9 bases line up with TRBD1. This clonotype was obtained from an older person with lung adenocarcinoma. The sample comprised FFPE lung adenocarcinoma in situ tissue. CDR3 in amino acids: CASSVQGAGGNTIYF. The CDR3 bases are TGTGCCAGCAGCGTACAGGGGGCCGGTGGAAACACCATATATTTT.